These 5 T cell receptor beta chains were sequenced from one sample in a study of cytomegalovirus exposure and HLA in healthy donors. The PCR made use of 60 Vbeta and 13 Jbeta primers. Clones were read by immunoSEQ multiplex PCR, and TCRdb kept only the in-frame ones, dropping some. This table holds about 140,000 clones, roughly 86% found once. The sequenced sample consisted of PBMCs. These TCRs come from a man between 18 and 35 years old in good health and CMV-seropositive.

CDR3 coding DNA: TGCGCCAGCAGCATTGACAGCCAAAACACCATATATTTT. It encodes CASSIDSQNTIYF. V usage is TRBV5-1 and J usage is TRBJ1-3, with D possibly matching TRBD1 (5 bases). From germline, CDR1 is SGHRS and CDR2 YFSETQ. V lost 4 bases and J 6 bases, leaving 11 bases between the germline ends. The CDR3 sequence is 13 residues long.

As regards this clone: The sample contains more than one DNA sequence encoding this CDR3. The chain recombines TRBV19 with TRBJ1-1, with D uncertain. Germline CDR1 reads LNHDA; CDR2 reads SQIVND (reference sequence). The CDR3 contains 13 residues. Trimming cost V 5 bases and J 1 base, with 8 bases left between them. The CDR3 DNA follows: TGTGCCAGTAGTTGGCAGGAGAACACTGAAGCTTTCTTT. It specifies CASSWQENTEAFF.

The table lists this clone with a few counts. The chain is built from TRBV27 and TRBJ2-7; the match to TRBD2 covers 14 bases. This CDR3 has 15 residues. The germline V gene encodes CDR1 MNHEY and CDR2 SMNVEV (reference sequence). V lost 6 bases, J lost 3 bases, and 4 bases stayed unmatched. Written as DNA, the CDR3 is TGTGCCAGCAGGCCGGGACTAGCGGGAGTCTACGAGCAGTACTTC. It yields the protein CASRPGLAGVYEQYF.

The chain combines TRBV6-5 with TRBJ2-3; a weak D match, TRBD1 (6 bases). V lost 2 bases to trimming and J lost 9 bases, with 15 bases between them. The CDR3 has 14 amino acids. Germline V lookup: CDR1 MNHEY, CDR2 SVGAGI. CDR3 DNA: TGTGCCAGCAGTTACGGGACACAGGGAAAGACGCAGTATTTT. Its translation: CASSYGTQGKTQYF.

The V call is TRBV5-1, the J call TRBJ2-7; 12 bases map to TRBD2. Germline loops: CDR1 SGHRS, CDR2 YFSETQ. V lost 5 bases and J lost 7; bases outside the gene matches: 7. The CDR3 is 14 residues long. CDR3 sequence reads: CASRRLAGAEEQYF. The CDR3 nucleotides are TGCGCCAGCAGGCGACTAGCGGGAGCCGAAGAGCAGTACTTC.